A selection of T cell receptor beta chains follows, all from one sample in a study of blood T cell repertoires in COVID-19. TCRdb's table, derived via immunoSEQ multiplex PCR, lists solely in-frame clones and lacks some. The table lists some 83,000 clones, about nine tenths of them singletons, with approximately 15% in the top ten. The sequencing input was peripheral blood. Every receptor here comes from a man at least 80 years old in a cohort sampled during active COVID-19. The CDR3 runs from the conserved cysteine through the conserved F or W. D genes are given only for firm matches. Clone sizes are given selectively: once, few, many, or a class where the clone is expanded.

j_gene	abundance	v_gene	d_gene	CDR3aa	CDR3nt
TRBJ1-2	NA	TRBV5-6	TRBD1	CASIIGTGVGYTF	TGTGCCAGCATTATAGGGACAGGGGTTGGCTACACCTTC
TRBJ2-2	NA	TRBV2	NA	CASSVQKRGELFF	TGTGCCAGCAGTGTACAAAAGCGCGGGGAGCTGTTTTTT
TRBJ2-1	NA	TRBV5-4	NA	CASSLGQNEQFF	TGTGCCAGCAGCTTGGGTCAGAATGAGCAGTTCTTC
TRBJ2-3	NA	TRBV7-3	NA	CASSRPEKADTQYF	TGTGCCAGCAGCCGACCGGAGAAAGCAGATACGCAGTATTTT
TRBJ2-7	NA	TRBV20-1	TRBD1	CSGSWGQGPYEQYF	TGCAGTGGTAGTTGGGGACAGGGTCCCTACGAGCAGTACTTC
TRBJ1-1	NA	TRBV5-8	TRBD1	CASSLDRGGTEAFF	TGTGCCAGCAGCTTGGACAGGGGTGGCACTGAAGCTTTCTTT
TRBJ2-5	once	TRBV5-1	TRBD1	CASSSTGAEETQYF	TGCGCCAGCAGCTCGACAGGGGCGGAGGAGACCCAGTACTTC
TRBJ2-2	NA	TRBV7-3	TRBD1	CASSLTYGTGDTGELFF	TGTGCCAGCAGCTTAACGTACGGGACAGGAGACACCGGGGAGCTGTTTTTT
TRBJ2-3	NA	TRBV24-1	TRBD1	CATSEHRGRADTQYF	TGTGCCACCAGTGAGCACAGGGGTAGGGCAGATACGCAGTATTTT
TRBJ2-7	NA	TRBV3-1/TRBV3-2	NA	CASSQGSSGTYEQYF	TGTGCCAGCAGCCAAGGCTCGAGCGGAACCTACGAGCAGTACTTC
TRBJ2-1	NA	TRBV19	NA	CASSPRDNEQFF	TGTGCCAGTAGTCCACGGGACAATGAGCAGTTCTTC
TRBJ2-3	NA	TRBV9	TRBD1	CASSPRGTGITDTQYF	TGTGCCAGCAGCCCGCGGGGGACAGGGATCACAGATACGCAGTATTTT
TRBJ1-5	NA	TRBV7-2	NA	CASSPNPGQRAYRPQHF	TGTGCCAGCAGCCCAAACCCGGGACAACGGGCCTATCGGCCCCAGCATTTT
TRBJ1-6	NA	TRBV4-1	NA	CASSDRPSDNSPLHF	TGCGCCAGCAGTGATCGCCCGAGCGATAATTCACCCCTCCACTTT
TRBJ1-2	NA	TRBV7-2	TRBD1	CASSLGGTGVNYGYTF	TGTGCCAGCAGCTTAGGCGGGACAGGGGTTAACTATGGCTACACCTTC
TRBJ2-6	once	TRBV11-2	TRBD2	CASSLAGGSGANVLTF	TGTGCCAGCAGCTTAGCGGGGGGCTCTGGGGCCAACGTCCTGACTTTC
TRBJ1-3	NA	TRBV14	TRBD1	CASERGPGNTIYF	TGTGCCAGCGAAAGGGGGCCAGGAAACACCATATATTTT
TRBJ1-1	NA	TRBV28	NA	CASSLGGISFEAFF	TGTGCCAGCAGCCTAGGCGGGATAAGTTTTGAAGCTTTCTTT
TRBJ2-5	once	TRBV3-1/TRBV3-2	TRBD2	CASRTGGAGETQYF	TGTGCCAGCAGAACGGGGGGGGCCGGGGAGACCCAGTACTTC
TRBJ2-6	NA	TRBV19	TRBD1	CASSSTGLAGANVLTF	TGTGCCAGTAGTTCGACAGGGTTGGCTGGGGCCAACGTCCTGACTTTC
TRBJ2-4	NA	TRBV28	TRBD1	CAIQTRGREAKNIQYF	TGTGCCATTCAGACCAGGGGGCGCGAGGCCAAAAACATTCAGTACTTC
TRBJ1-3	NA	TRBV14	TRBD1	CASGRDRGISGNTIYF	TGTGCCAGCGGCCGGGACAGGGGGATCTCTGGAAACACCATATATTTT